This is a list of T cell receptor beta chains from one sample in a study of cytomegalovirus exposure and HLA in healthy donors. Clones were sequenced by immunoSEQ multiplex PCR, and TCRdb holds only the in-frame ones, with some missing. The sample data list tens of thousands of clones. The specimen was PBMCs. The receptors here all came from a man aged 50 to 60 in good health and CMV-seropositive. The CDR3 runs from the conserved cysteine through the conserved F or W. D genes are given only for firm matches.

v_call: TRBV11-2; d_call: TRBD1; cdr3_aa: CASSLRTGNYGYTF
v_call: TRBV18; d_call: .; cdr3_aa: CASSPRQATNTEAFF
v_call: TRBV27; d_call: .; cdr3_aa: CASSLGRTAYNEQFF
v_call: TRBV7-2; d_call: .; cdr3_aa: CASGRGADVREGTQYF
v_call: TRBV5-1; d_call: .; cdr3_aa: CASSSVGGRDSYEQYF
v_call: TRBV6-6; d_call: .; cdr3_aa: CASSYHPEETQYF
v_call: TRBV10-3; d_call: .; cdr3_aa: CATSPRVSQETQYF
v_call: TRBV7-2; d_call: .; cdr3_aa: CASSANRETQYF
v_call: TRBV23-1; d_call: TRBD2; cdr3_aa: CASSLPGGSSYNEQFF
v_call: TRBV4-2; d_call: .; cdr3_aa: CASSQDSGQHTGELFF
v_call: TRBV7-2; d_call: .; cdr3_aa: CASTFNFRGAEAFF
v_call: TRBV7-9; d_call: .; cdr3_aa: CASSSGLLDEQYF
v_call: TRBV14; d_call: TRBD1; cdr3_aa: CASSQRTGNTEAFF
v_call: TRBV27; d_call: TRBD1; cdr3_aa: CASSRGTGGNTEAFF
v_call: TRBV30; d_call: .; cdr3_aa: CAWTVGGAGAAEAFF
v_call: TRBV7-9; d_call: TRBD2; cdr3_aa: CASSLVAGVTGELFF
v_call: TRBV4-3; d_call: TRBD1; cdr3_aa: CASSQDGDSLFSGANVLTF
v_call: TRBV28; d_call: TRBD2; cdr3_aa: CASSRTSAYNEQFF